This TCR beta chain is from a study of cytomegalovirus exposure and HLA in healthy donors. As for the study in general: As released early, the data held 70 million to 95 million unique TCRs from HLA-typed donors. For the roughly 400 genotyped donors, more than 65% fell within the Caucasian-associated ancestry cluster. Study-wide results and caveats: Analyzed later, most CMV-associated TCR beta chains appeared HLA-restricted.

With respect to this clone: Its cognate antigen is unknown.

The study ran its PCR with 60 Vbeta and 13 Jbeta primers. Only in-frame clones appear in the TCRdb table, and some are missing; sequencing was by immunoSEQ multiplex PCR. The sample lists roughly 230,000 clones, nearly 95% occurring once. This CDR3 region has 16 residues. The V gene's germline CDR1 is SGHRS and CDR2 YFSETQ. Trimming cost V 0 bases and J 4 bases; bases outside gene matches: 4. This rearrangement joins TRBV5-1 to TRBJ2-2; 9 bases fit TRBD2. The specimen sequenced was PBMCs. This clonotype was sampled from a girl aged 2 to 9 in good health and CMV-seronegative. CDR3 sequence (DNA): TGCGCCAGCAGCTTGGACCTAGCGGGGCTCACCGGGGAGCTGTTTTTT. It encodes CASSLDLAGLTGELFF.